Listed below are T cell receptor beta chains from one sample, sequenced in a study of shared clonotypes between healthy human individuals. TCRdb's table, derived via immunoSEQ multiplex PCR, lists solely in-frame clones and lacks some. This table holds under 550,000 clones, 90% to 96% found once. Sequencing used naive CD4+ T cells sorted from blood. The receptor set was obtained from a woman under 40 in good health. CDR3s include the opening cysteine and the closing phenylalanine or tryptophan. Not every row has a clone size; where given, it reads once, few, many or a size class.

size | V | CDR3
- | TRBV5-1 | CASSLNGQGSHEQYF
- | TRBV2 | CASGGSYEQYF
few | TRBV4-1 | CASSHGQSNQPQHF
- | TRBV6-5 | CASSPLSPYEQYF
- | TRBV2 | CASRRRQASTDTQYF
- | TRBV2 | CASNEQGANYGYTF
- | TRBV19 | CASSILGMPNTGELFF
- | TRBV6-6 | CASSYLASSYNEQFF
- | TRBV6-5 | CASSKTGQGHYEQYF
- | TRBV7-5 | CVRSFGVSTGELFF
- | TRBV6-1 | CASRRDSSYEQYF
- | TRBV2 | CACSDSFAGGSYEQYF
- | TRBV23-1 | CASSHRGQGDYNEQFF
- | TRBV28 | CASSPQTGGTYGYTF
- | TRBV2 | CASSEGGDKNEQYF
- | TRBV6-1 | CASSEWEGGGEQFF
- | TRBV5-1 | CASSLVVGTETQYF
- | TRBV28 | CPQTYEQYF
- | TRBV5-1 | CASSFSGTGGWEQFF
- | TRBV28 | CASSFGGPNYGYTF
once | TRBV7-2 | CASSLEGPLEQYF
- | TRBV7-2 | CASSRLASSTDTQYF
- | TRBV28 | CASSLPGLGGYNEQFF
- | TRBV7-9 | CASSIRLAAGNEQFF